The 21 T cell receptor beta chains below come from one sample, sequenced in a study of cytomegalovirus exposure and HLA in healthy donors. Data came from immunoSEQ multiplex PCR; TCRdb stores just in-frame clones and leaves some out. The sample lists 110,000 or so clones, approximately 86% occurring once. The sequencing sample was made of PBMCs. The source is a woman aged 18 to 35 in good health and CMV-seropositive.

The chain carries TRBV27 and TRBJ2-1; 9 nucleotides match TRBD2. V gave up 7 bases and J gave up 4 bases; unmatched junction bases: 11. Germline V gene lookup returns CDR1 MNHEY and CDR2 SMNVEV (reference sequence). This CDR3 comprises 16 residues. The CDR3 DNA is TGTGCCAGCAAATTCCCAGGCGGGAGGGGTTACAATGAGCAGTTCTTC. Residues: CASKFPGGRGYNEQFF.

The J gene is TRBJ2-3, the V gene TRBV7-6; D is possibly TRBD1 (5 bases). Germline V gene data show CDR1 as SGHVS and CDR2 as FNYEAQ. Trimming cost V 0 bases and J 5 bases, with 6 bases left between them. This CDR3 spans 13 amino acids. CDR3 nucleotides: TGTGCCAGCAGCTTAGCGGGGCAAGATACGCAGTATTTT. Translation: CASSLAGQDTQYF.

J is TRBJ2-3 and V is TRBV4-1; 7 bases align to TRBD1. V dropped 3 bases and J dropped 3; count of bases not matched to a gene: 6. Per the germline V gene, CDR1 is MGHRA and CDR2 is YSYEKL. CDR3 size: 15 residues. The CDR3 loop reads CASSHRGGLTDTQYF. CDR3 sequence (DNA): TGCGCCAGCAGCCATCGAGGGGGCCTGACAGATACGCAGTATTTT.

V is TRBV6-1 and J is TRBJ2-2; D uncertain. Trimming removed 1 base from V and 5 bases from J, with 8 bases in between. The CDR3 covers 14 residues. Germline CDR1 is MNHNS and CDR2 is SASEGT. DNA of the CDR3: TGTGCCAGCAGTGAAGAAATCCAGACCGGGGAGCTGTTTTTT. Translating gives CASSEEIQTGELFF.

The genes are TRBV10-1 and TRBJ2-5, with 8 bases fitting TRBD2. V shed 8 bases, J shed 3 bases, and the junction held 8 bases outside the gene matches. The length of the CDR3 is 14 residues. Germline V CDR1 and CDR2: WNHNN, SYGVQD (reference sequence). CDR3 sequence reads: CASDGTRNKETQYF. CDR3 nucleotides: TGCGCCAGCGACGGGACTAGGAATAAAGAGACCCAGTACTTC.

The chain combines TRBV28 with TRBJ1-2; 7 bases match TRBD1. This CDR3 region has 15 residues. V lost 2 bases and J lost 2; bases outside the gene matches: 5. Germline CDR1 is MDHEN and CDR2 is SYDVKM. DNA of the CDR3: TGTGCCAGCAGTTTAGACTCGGGACAGAACTATGGCTACACCTTC. Its translation is CASSLDSGQNYGYTF.

The V call is TRBV6-4, the J call TRBJ2-2, with D possibly TRBD2 on 7 matching bases. Trimming took 4 bases from V and 4 from J, leaving 13 bases between them. CDR3 length: 15 residues. The germline V gene encodes CDR1 MRHNA and CDR2 SNTAGT. The CDR3 spells CASSAGGGSTGELFF. The CDR3 DNA reads TGTGCCAGCAGTGCCGGGGGCGGGAGCACCGGGGAGCTGTTTTTT.

The chain uses TRBV11-2 and TRBJ2-2, with 7 bases matching TRBD1. Germline values: CDR1 SGHAT, CDR2 FQNNGV. J lost 7 bases, V lost 4 bases, and 6 bases had no gene match. This CDR3 has 14 amino acids. The CDR3: CASSYYRGDGELFF. The CDR3, as DNA: TGTGCCAGCAGCTACTACAGGGGAGACGGGGAGCTGTTTTTT.

The V gene is TRBV5-1, the J gene TRBJ2-1; TRBD2 matches 15 bases. V was pared by 4 bases and J by 5 bases, with 1 base of the junction left unmatched. CDR1 and CDR2 (germline): SGHRS, YFSETQ. The length of the CDR3 is 15 residues. The CDR3 sequence is CASSRTSGGDNEQFF. In DNA form, the CDR3 reads TGCGCCAGCAGCCGGACTAGCGGGGGGGACAATGAGCAGTTCTTC.

The chain joins TRBV6-1 to TRBJ1-2, with 9 bases aligning to TRBD1. Trimming removed 7 bases from V and 3 bases from J; junction bases left unmatched: 6. From germline, CDR1 is MNHNS and CDR2 SASEGT. This CDR3 contains 14 residues. The CDR3 region has the DNA TGTGCCAGCAACTACCGGGACAGGGACTATGGCTACACCTTC. Translated: CASNYRDRDYGYTF.

The chain uses TRBV2 and TRBJ1-2; TRBD1 agrees at 7 bases. Germline V gives CDR1 SNHLY, CDR2 FYNNEI. CDR3 length: 14 amino acids. J was trimmed by 2 bases and V by 5 bases; bases with no gene match: 5. The chain's CDR3 is CASSTTGSNYGYTF. The CDR3 nucleotides read TGTGCCAGCAGTACGACAGGGTCGAACTATGGCTACACCTTC.

The rearrangement joins TRBV6-1 to TRBJ2-1; 9 bases are shared with TRBD1. Germline V gene lookup returns CDR1 MNHNS and CDR2 SASEGT. Trimming at V came to 4 bases and at J to 1 base, leaving 2 bases not matched to a gene. CDR3 length: 15 residues. The chain's CDR3 is CASSVGQGSYNEQFF. In nucleotides, the CDR3 is TGTGCCAGCAGTGTGGGACAGGGATCCTACAATGAGCAGTTCTTC.

The chain uses TRBV19 and TRBJ1-4, with D perhaps matching TRBD1 (5 bases). CDR1 LNHDA and CDR2 SQIVND come from the germline V gene (reference sequence). V was shortened by 6 bases and J by 8 bases, with 16 bases between the two germline ends. CDR3 size: 14 residues. The CDR3 DNA sequence: TGTGCCAGTAGCTCACAGGTGGGCTTAGAAAAACTGTTTTTT. Translating it yields CASSSQVGLEKLFF. Together with reference TRBV19 and TRBJ1-4, the CDR3 gives the full variable domain: DGGITQSPKYLFRKEGQNVTLSCEQNLNHDAMYWYRQDPGQGLRLIYYSQIVNDFQKGDIAEGYSVSREKKESFPLTVTSAQKNPTAFYLCASSSQVGLEKLFFGSGTQLSVL.

The V call is TRBV5-1, the J call TRBJ1-4; TRBD1 might be the D (6 bases). The CDR3 consists of 16 residues. The ends were cut back, 4 bases at V and 4 bases at J, with 17 bases in the middle. CDR1 is SGHRS, CDR2 YFSETQ, per germline. CDR3 in DNA: TGCGCCAGCAGCCGCTTCGGACAGTTAGATAATGAAAAACTGTTTTTT. This gives the protein CASSRFGQLDNEKLFF.

This chain joins TRBV28 and TRBJ2-1; 9 bases are shared with TRBD2. Germline V gene sequence: CDR1 MDHEN, CDR2 SYDVKM. The CDR3 contains 15 residues. V was pared by 5 bases and J by 6 bases, with 8 bases of the junction left unmatched. CDR3 sequence reads: CASSQPGLASNEQFF. The CDR3 coding sequence is TGTGCCAGCAGTCAACCGGGACTAGCCTCCAATGAGCAGTTCTTC.

The chain joins TRBV5-1 to TRBJ2-3; 8 nucleotides agree with TRBD2. CDR1 and CDR2 (germline): SGHRS, YFSETQ. With V trimmed by 6 bases and J by 2 bases, 11 bases remained unmatched. The CDR3 spans 16 residues. The CDR3 sequence: CASKRGSSRDTDTQYF. CDR3 nucleotides: TGCGCCAGCAAGCGGGGGTCGTCCCGAGACACAGATACGCAGTATTTT.

The chain is built from TRBV27 and TRBJ2-7; possibly TRBD2 for D (6 bases). V was clipped by 2 bases and J by 4 bases, with 12 bases between them. Germline assignment: CDR1 MNHEY and CDR2 SMNVEV (reference sequence). The CDR3 is 14 residues long. CDR3 amino acids: CASSLRGLSYEQYF. CDR3 bases: TGTGCCAGCAGTTTACGGGGACTCAGTTACGAGCAGTACTTC.

This chain joins TRBV27 and TRBJ1-2; 8 bases align to TRBD1. The CDR3 length is 13 residues. CDR1 and CDR2 (germline): MNHEY, SMNVEV (reference sequence). Unmatched junction bases numbered 3, after V lost 2 bases and J lost 7 bases. DNA for the CDR3: TGTGCCAGCAGTTTAACAGGGGGAGGTGGCTACACCTTC. This codes for CASSLTGGGGYTF.

The rearrangement joins TRBV7-8 to TRBJ2-3, with TRBD2 matching 15 bases. The CDR3 is 15 residues long. Germline trimming cut 4 bases from V and 5 bases from J; bases unmatched to any gene: 1. Germline-derived CDR1 and CDR2 are SGHVS and FQNEAQ. The CDR3 reads CASSSGLAGGDTQYF. In DNA, the CDR3 is TGTGCCAGCAGCTCGGGACTAGCGGGAGGAGATACGCAGTATTTT.

This clone was detected only a few times. The chain couples TRBV25-1 to TRBJ2-5, with TRBD2 identical over 8 bases. This CDR3 contains 15 residues. V trimming: 6 bases; J trimming: 1 base; junction bases outside the gene matches: 7. Germline V CDR1 and CDR2: MGHDK, SYGVNS. The CDR3 is CASSGRASPQETQYF. In nucleotides, the CDR3 is TGTGCCAGCAGCGGGAGGGCCTCCCCCCAAGAGACCCAGTACTTC.

The V and J genes are TRBV6-5 and TRBJ1-2; TRBD1 aligns across 8 bases. V lost 6 bases and J lost 5; bases outside the gene matches: 8. The germline V gene encodes CDR1 MNHEY and CDR2 SVGAGI. The CDR3 is 14 amino acids. The CDR3 is CASRFPGQVYGYTF. CDR3 in DNA: TGTGCCAGCAGATTTCCGGGACAGGTTTATGGCTACACCTTC.